The 21 T cell receptor beta chains listed next were all sequenced from one sample in a study of cytomegalovirus exposure and HLA in healthy donors. The primer mix had 60 Vbeta and 13 Jbeta primers. Libraries were prepared by immunoSEQ multiplex PCR; TCRdb keeps only in-frame clonotypes and omits some of them. The table records about 97,000 clones, around 80% of them present only once. The material sequenced was PBMCs. The receptor set was obtained from a man in his forties in good health and CMV-seropositive.

The CDR3 is CAITIGTALNYGYTF. CDR3 coding DNA: TGTGCCATCACGATCGGGACAGCTTTAAACTATGGCTACACCTTC. The chain links TRBV10-3 to TRBJ1-2; 7 nucleotides line up with TRBD1. This CDR3 is built from 15 residues. Looked up from germline, CDR1 is ENHRY and CDR2 is SYGVKD. The J segment lost 2 bases and the V segment lost 7 bases, leaving 10 bases of the junction unmatched.

The chain employs TRBV6-1 and TRBJ1-6, with D possibly matching TRBD1 (5 bases). The CDR3 is made up of 14 amino acids. Germline values: CDR1 MNHNS, CDR2 SASEGT. V was shortened by 7 bases and J by 3 bases, with 10 bases between the two germline ends. The CDR3 here is CASTGGIYNSPLHF. The CDR3 nucleotides read TGTGCCAGCACCGGGGGAATCTATAATTCACCCCTCCACTTT.

The chain couples TRBV15 to TRBJ1-2, with D tentatively TRBD1 (5 bases). Germline V CDR1 and CDR2: LNHNV, YYDKDF (reference sequence). There are 15 residues in the CDR3. Trimming removed 3 bases at V and 1 base at J, with 12 bases between. CDR3 in DNA: TGTGCCACCAGCAGGGCAGGGATTGGTAACTATGGCTACACCTTC. It is translated as CATSRAGIGNYGYTF.

This chain links TRBV5-4 with TRBJ2-7, with 8 bases lining up with TRBD1. After removal of 1 base from V and 2 bases from J, the junction contained 2 bases not matched to a gene. CDR3 length: 14 amino acids. Germline CDR1 reads SGHNT; CDR2 reads YYREEE (reference sequence). CDR3 in amino acids: CASSLLTGAYEQYF. In DNA form, the CDR3 reads TGTGCCAGCAGCTTGCTGACAGGGGCCTACGAGCAGTACTTC. Full variable domain (rest looked up from reference TRBV5-4 and TRBJ2-7): ETGVTQSPTHLIKTRGQQVTLRCSSQSGHNTVSWYQQALGQGPQFIFQYYREEENGRGNFPPRFSGLQFPNYSSELNVNALELDDSALYLCASSLLTGAYEQYFGPGTRLTVT.

The chain is built from TRBV6-1 and TRBJ1-4; 7 nucleotides match TRBD1. CDR1 and CDR2 from the germline V gene are MNHNS and SASEGT. The CDR3 length is 11 residues. V gave up 9 bases and J gave up 12 bases; unmatched junction bases: 7. CDR3 in amino acids: CASPRGLELFF. The CDR3 nucleotides are TGTGCCAGTCCTAGGGGGCTAGAACTGTTTTTT.

The chain joins TRBV7-8 to TRBJ2-2; 15 positions agree with TRBD2. The CDR3 is 16 residues long. Germline values: CDR1 SGHVS, CDR2 FQNEAQ. Germline trimming cut 4 bases from V and 4 bases from J; bases unmatched to any gene: 1. In nucleotides, the CDR3 is TGTGCCAGCAGCTCGGGACTAGCGGGAGGCACCGGGGAGCTGTTTTTT. As protein: CASSSGLAGGTGELFF.

The table lists this clone with a few counts. This sequence joins TRBV5-1 and TRBJ1-5; 7 bases map to TRBD1. The germline V gene has CDR1 SGHRS and CDR2 YFSETQ. Trimming cost V 5 bases and J 0 bases; bases outside gene matches: 2. The CDR3 is 14 amino acids. CDR3 region: CASSRDSSNQPQHF. Written as DNA, the CDR3 is TGCGCCAGCAGTAGGGACAGTAGCAATCAGCCCCAGCATTTT.

This clone appeared a few times. The chain employs TRBV9 and TRBJ2-2, with 9 bases identical to TRBD1. Trimming removed 4 bases from V and 5 bases from J; junction bases left unmatched: 6. The CDR3 has 15 residues. Looked up from germline, CDR1 is SGDLS and CDR2 is YYNGEE. The CDR3 DNA sequence: TGTGCCAGCAGCCCGGAGACAGGGGGGACCGGGGAGCTGTTTTTT. Its protein is CASSPETGGTGELFF.

This sequence joins TRBV5-1 and TRBJ2-5; the match to TRBD1 covers 7 bases. Germline CDR1 SGHRS, CDR2 YFSETQ. This CDR3 has 16 amino acids. The V segment lost 5 bases and the J segment 2 bases; nucleotides outside the gene matches: 12. The CDR3 is CASSLSDRSLQETQYF. The CDR3, as DNA: TGCGCCAGCAGTTTGTCGGACAGGAGCCTACAAGAGACCCAGTACTTC.

The chain recombines TRBV18 with TRBJ2-3; D perhaps matches TRBD1 (6 bases). From germline, CDR1 is KGHSH and CDR2 LQKENI. The CDR3 extends over 14 amino acids. Trimming cost V 2 bases and J 3 bases, with 9 bases left between them. This CDR3 reads CASSPSRGTDTQYF. In DNA form, the CDR3 reads TGTGCCAGCTCACCAAGCAGGGGAACAGATACGCAGTATTTT.

This rearrangement joins TRBV28 to TRBJ2-1; 7 bases fit TRBD2. This CDR3 contains 15 residues. V lost 8 bases and J lost 7; bases outside the gene matches: 14. The germline CDR1 and CDR2 sequences are MDHEN and SYDVKM. The CDR3 DNA is TGTGCCAGCGTCTCCGGGAGGTGGGTGGGTAATGAGCAGTTCTTC. As protein: CASVSGRWVGNEQFF.

Of note for this clone: The junction and the germline gene differ at one end; a read error may be behind it. The V call is TRBV7-9, the J call TRBJ1-1; D is unresolved. This CDR3 has 16 amino acids. Germline V gene data show CDR1 as SEHNR and CDR2 as FQNEAQ (reference sequence). CDR3 nucleotides: TGTTCCAGCAGCTCACTGGGAGGGTGGGGAGGCACTGAAGCTTTCTTT. It yields the protein CSSSSLGGWGGTEAFF.

V usage is TRBV10-2 and J usage is TRBJ2-1, with 8 nucleotides matching TRBD1. Germline V gene lookup returns CDR1 WSHSY and CDR2 SAAADI. The CDR3 sequence is 15 residues long. The junction had 11 bases not matched to a gene; V was cut back by 6 bases and J by 7 bases. CDR3 DNA: TGCGCCAGCAGGATCCAAGACAGGGGTGAAAATGAGCAGTTCTTC. As protein: CASRIQDRGENEQFF.

This clone was counted a few times. The chain has TRBV27 and TRBJ2-1, with 12 bases lining up with TRBD2. In germline, CDR1 is MNHEY, CDR2 SMNVEV (reference sequence). V was clipped by 3 bases and J by 4 bases; unmatched bases: 4. The CDR3 contains 16 residues. As DNA, the CDR3 is TGTGCCAGCAGTTTCCGACTAGCGGGAGCTTACAATGAGCAGTTCTTC. Translating gives CASSFRLAGAYNEQFF.

This rearrangement joins TRBV6-5 to TRBJ2-1, with a tentative D call TRBD2 (6 bases). The CDR3 has 13 residues. Germline assignment: CDR1 MNHEY and CDR2 SVGAGI. V lost 6 bases and J 6 bases, leaving 12 bases between the germline ends. The CDR3: CASRISGSNEQFF. CDR3 in DNA: TGTGCCAGCAGGATTAGCGGTTCCAATGAGCAGTTCTTC.

The V call is TRBV21-1, the J call TRBJ1-1. TRBV21-1 is deemed a pseudogene. The CDR3 contains 14 residues. CDR3 coding DNA: TGTGCCAGCAGCAAAGGGCGGGTGAACACTGAAGCTTTCTTT. Translated, it gives CASSKGRVNTEAFF.

Notes on this clone: Other nucleotide sequences from this sample produce the same CDR3. This chain links TRBV18 with TRBJ1-1; 7 bases line up with TRBD1. The length of the CDR3 is 15 residues. The ends lost 2 bases at V and 3 bases at J; junction bases unmatched: 6. CDR1 is KGHSH and CDR2 is LQKENI in the germline V gene. The CDR3 DNA reads TGTGCCAGCTCACCAGGCTCGGGACAGTACACTGAAGCTTTCTTT. Translation: CASSPGSGQYTEAFF.

V is TRBV5-4 and J is TRBJ2-7, with D tentatively TRBD2 (5 bases). V shed 4 bases and J shed 3 bases, with 11 bases lying between them. Germline-derived CDR1 and CDR2 are SGHNT and YYREEE (reference sequence). The CDR3 totals 13 residues. This CDR3 reads CASSPEGLYEQYF. Written as DNA, the CDR3 is TGTGCCAGCAGCCCTGAAGGACTCTACGAGCAGTACTTC.

The rearrangement uses TRBV28 and TRBJ2-7, with D possibly being TRBD2 (5 bases). This CDR3 has 15 residues. The germline V gene encodes CDR1 MDHEN and CDR2 SYDVKM. V lost 3 bases and J lost 5, with 17 bases in between. This chain's CDR3 is CASSFFRTASDEQYF. In DNA, the CDR3 is TGTGCCAGCAGTTTTTTTCGGACTGCCTCTGACGAGCAGTACTTC.

This sequence joins TRBV12-5 and TRBJ1-3; D ambiguous. Germline CDR1 and CDR2: LGHNT and FRNRAP. There are 16 residues in the CDR3. Trimming left V 6 bases short and J 1 base short, with 16 bases between. For the CDR3, the DNA is TGTGCTAGTGGATCAATTCCGGGATATTCTGGAAACACCATATATTTT. Translating it yields CASGSIPGYSGNTIYF.

The rearrangement links TRBV15 to TRBJ1-2; D gene uncertain. Germline V gene sequence: CDR1 LNHNV, CDR2 YYDKDF (reference sequence). This CDR3 has 16 residues. Trimming cost V 0 bases and J 4 bases, with 15 bases left between them. As DNA, the CDR3 is TGTGCCACCAGCAGAGAAAGAGCCCCCCGCGTCTATGGCTACACCTTC. It codes for CATSRERAPRVYGYTF.